These 17 T cell receptor beta chains share one sample of origin, sequenced in a study of blood T cell repertoires in COVID-19. Some clones are missing from TCRdb's copy, which holds only in-frame ones; the method was immunoSEQ multiplex PCR. The profile shows hundreds of thousands of clones, 80% to 90% of them singletons. Material: peripheral blood. The receptors were gathered from a woman between 45 and 60 years old who had recovered from COVID-19.

The chain links TRBV24-1 to TRBJ2-7; TRBD1 agrees at 9 bases. Germline V lookup: CDR1 KGHDR, CDR2 SFDVKD. Losses at the gene ends were 10 bases for V and 2 bases for J; bases not matched to a gene: 14. This CDR3 contains 16 residues. This chain's CDR3 is CATLNLRDRVPYEQYF. CDR3 coding DNA: TGTGCCACTTTAAACCTTAGGGACAGGGTCCCCTACGAGCAGTACTTC.

This clone showed up just once. Distinct nucleotide sequences in the sample also encode this CDR3. The chain links TRBV6-5 to TRBJ1-1, with TRBD1 as a possible D gene (5 bases). Germline loops: CDR1 MNHEY, CDR2 SVGAGI. The length of the CDR3 is 13 residues. V was trimmed by 4 bases and J by 5 bases, leaving 11 bases between them. CDR3 coding DNA: TGTGCCAGCAGTTTCGGACGGGGGACTGAAGCTTTCTTT. Amino acids: CASSFGRGTEAFF.

The chain has TRBV18 and TRBJ1-5, with a tentative D call TRBD1 (6 bases). Germline CDR1 is KGHSH and CDR2 is LQKENI. The CDR3 is 16 residues long. The V end lost 2 bases, the J end lost 6 bases, and 17 bases lay between the germline ends. CDR3 protein: CASSPTRGDGVQPQHF. For the CDR3, the DNA is TGTGCCAGCTCACCAACCAGGGGAGACGGGGTTCAGCCCCAGCATTTT.

This rearrangement joins TRBV11-2 to TRBJ1-2; D is uncertain. V was shortened by 5 bases and J by 7 bases, with 11 bases between the two germline ends. The germline V gene has CDR1 SGHAT and CDR2 FQNNGV. This CDR3 is built from 12 residues. CDR3 in amino acids: CASSQSQSGYTF. CDR3 DNA: TGTGCCAGCAGCCAGTCCCAAAGTGGCTACACCTTC.

A single count supports this clone. This chain uses TRBV19 with TRBJ2-7; TRBD1 aligns across 8 bases. This CDR3 contains 15 residues. Germline loops: CDR1 LNHDA, CDR2 SQIVND (reference sequence). V lost 6 bases to trimming and J lost 2 bases; unmatched junction nucleotides: 9. CDR3 sequence: CASRKADRAPYEQYF. For the CDR3, the DNA is TGTGCCAGTAGGAAGGCGGACAGGGCCCCCTACGAGCAGTACTTC.

CDR3 residues: CASNRDSSYNEQFF. In DNA, the CDR3 is TGTGCCAGTAACCGTGATAGCTCCTACAATGAGCAGTTCTTC. The chain employs TRBV19 and TRBJ2-1; D uncertain. Germline CDR1 reads LNHDA; CDR2 reads SQIVND (reference sequence). The CDR3 totals 14 residues. The ends were cut back, 7 bases at V and 0 bases at J, with 10 bases in the middle.

The chain uses TRBV5-4 and TRBJ2-7; a possible D gene is TRBD1 (6 bases). There are 13 residues in the CDR3. Germline CDR1 SGHNT, CDR2 YYREEE (reference sequence). V lost 0 bases, J lost 5 bases, and 9 bases lay in between. In DNA, the CDR3 is TGTGCCAGCAGCTTGGACAGGGAGAACGAGCAGTACTTC. This gives the protein CASSLDRENEQYF.

This chain joins TRBV7-3 and TRBJ2-1, with D maybe TRBD2 (6 bases). V lost 4 bases to trimming and J lost 9 bases, with 13 bases between them. CDR1 SGHTA and CDR2 FQGTGA come from the germline V gene. The CDR3 totals 13 residues. The CDR3 region has the DNA TGTGCCAGCAGCTCAGTTTCCGGGGGTGAGCAGTTCTTC. It is translated as CASSSVSGGEQFF.

CDR3: CASGDGTSGPTGELFF. CDR3 coding DNA: TGTGCCAGCGGGGACGGGACTAGCGGGCCCACCGGGGAGCTGTTTTTT. V is TRBV27 and J is TRBJ2-2; 12 nucleotides match TRBD2. This CDR3 is 16 amino acids long. Germline lookup yields CDR1 MNHEY and CDR2 SMNVEV (reference sequence). V lost 8 bases to trimming and J lost 4 bases; unmatched junction nucleotides: 8.

The rearrangement links TRBV7-2 to TRBJ2-3, with D possibly TRBD2 on 5 matching bases. The V gene's germline CDR1 is SGHTA and CDR2 FQGNSA. The CDR3 is made up of 16 amino acids. V was trimmed by 5 bases and J by 4 bases, leaving 19 bases between them. CDR3 DNA sequence: TGTGCCAGCAGCCCCCGGTTAGCGTCCCCACCAGATACGCAGTATTTT. This sequence encodes CASSPRLASPPDTQYF.

The chain uses TRBV4-3 and TRBJ2-3, with 12 nucleotides matching TRBD1. In germline, CDR1 is LGHNA, CDR2 YSLEER. The CDR3 is 17 residues long. Trimming cost V 1 base and J 4 bases; bases outside gene matches: 6. DNA for the CDR3: TGCGCCAGCAGCCAAGGATCGGGACAGGGGGCCGCAGATACGCAGTATTTT. It translates to CASSQGSGQGAADTQYF.

The chain carries TRBV7-2 and TRBJ1-2; 8 nucleotides align to TRBD1. The length of the CDR3 is 14 residues. V shed 1 base and J 8 bases; nucleotides not matched to a gene: 6. Germline CDR1 is SGHTA and CDR2 is FQGNSA. The CDR3 nucleotides are TGTGCCAGCAGCTTAGGACAGGGGATGAAAGGCTACACCTTC. This gives the protein CASSLGQGMKGYTF.

The rearrangement uses TRBV4-3 and TRBJ2-2; 7 positions agree with TRBD1. This CDR3 region has 18 residues. Trimming removed 4 bases from V and 4 bases from J; junction bases left unmatched: 15. Germline V CDR1 and CDR2: LGHNA, YSLEER. CDR3 nucleotides: TGCGCCAGCAGCCTCGACCGGGACAGCCCAGGCCTCACCGGGGAGCTGTTTTTT. Its protein is CASSLDRDSPGLTGELFF.

The chain recombines TRBV7-6 with TRBJ1-5; tentatively, D is TRBD1 (5 bases). The CDR3 sequence is 16 residues long. CDR1 and CDR2 from the germline V gene are SGHVS and FNYEAQ. V was pared by 5 bases and J by 0 bases, with 14 bases between. The CDR3 here is CASSPQGGYSNQPQHF. Here the CDR3 DNA reads TGTGCCAGCAGCCCTCAGGGAGGCTATAGCAATCAGCCCCAGCATTTT.

This chain links TRBV5-1 with TRBJ1-4; D might be TRBD1 (6 bases). Germline CDR1 SGHRS, CDR2 YFSETQ. Between the trimmed V and J ends, which lost 4 bases and 4 bases, there was a span of 11 bases. This CDR3 comprises 14 residues. The CDR3 region has the DNA TGCGCCAGCAGCGCCGGACAGATTAATGAAAAACTGTTTTTT. This gives the protein CASSAGQINEKLFF.

Here the CDR3 DNA reads TGTGCCAGCAGAAAGGAGCGGGGTCGCTCCACCGGGGAGCTGTTTTTT. This codes for CASRKERGRSTGELFF. V and J are TRBV28 and TRBJ2-2, with TRBD2 identical over 7 bases. This CDR3 contains 16 residues. Per germline, CDR1 MDHEN and CDR2 SYDVKM. After removal of 6 bases from V and 4 bases from J, the junction contained 11 bases not matched to a gene.

The chain is built from TRBV28 and TRBJ1-2, with TRBD1 as a possible D gene (6 bases). This CDR3 has 16 amino acids. V lost 4 bases to trimming and J lost 4 bases, with 19 bases between them. Germline values: CDR1 MDHEN, CDR2 SYDVKM. CDR3 loop: CASSSNSYRVAYGYTF. The CDR3 nucleotides are TGTGCCAGCAGTTCCAACTCCTACAGGGTAGCCTATGGCTACACCTTC.